Below, 12 T cell receptor beta chains from the same sample are listed, as sequenced in a study of neoadjuvant nivolumab and ipilimumab in lung cancer. Sequencing used immunoSEQ multiplex PCR; TCRdb keeps in-frame clones, though not all of them. The sample lists 40,000 to 60,000 clones, about 89% occurring once. The sequenced sample was blood, obtained before neoadjuvant nivolumab, alone or with ipilimumab. The receptors come from an adult with non-small cell lung cancer. Some clones in this sample may be carry-over from other donors' samples.

The V and J genes are TRBV5-4 and TRBJ2-5, with D tentatively TRBD1 or TRBD2 (5 bases each). V was clipped by 5 bases and J by 7 bases, with 24 bases between them. The germline CDR1 and CDR2 sequences are SGHNT and YYREEE (reference sequence). The length of the CDR3 is 16 residues. The CDR3: CASSYWGFTREVTQYF. CDR3 DNA: TGTGCCAGCAGTTACTGGGGGTTCACCCGTGAGGTGACCCAGTACTTC.

V and J are TRBV19 and TRBJ2-1, with TRBD2 matching 8 bases. Germline V gene lookup returns CDR1 LNHDA and CDR2 SQIVND (reference sequence). This CDR3 region has 16 residues. The trim removed 6 bases at V and 4 bases at J, leaving 11 bases unmatched. The CDR3 reads CASSIGGLAGYNEQFF. The CDR3 DNA reads TGTGCCAGTAGCATCGGGGGTCTAGCGGGTTACAATGAGCAGTTCTTC. Full variable domain (outside the CDR3, taken from reference TRBV19 and TRBJ2-1): DGGITQSPKYLFRKEGQNVTLSCEQNLNHDAMYWYRQDPGQGLRLIYYSQIVNDFQKGDIAEGYSVSREKKESFPLTVTSAQKNPTAFYLCASSIGGLAGYNEQFFGPGTRLTVL.

The rearrangement links TRBV29-1 to TRBJ1-1; D is ambiguous. The V and J ends lost 5 bases and 3 bases respectively, with 7 bases between them. In germline, CDR1 is SQVTM, CDR2 ANQGSEA. The CDR3 consists of 11 residues. CDR3 amino acids: CSVHPDTEAFF. The CDR3, as DNA: TGCAGCGTTCACCCGGACACTGAAGCTTTCTTT.

This chain links TRBV30 with TRBJ1-3; D remains ambiguous. V lost 1 base and J 2 bases, leaving 9 bases between the germline ends. This CDR3 region has 14 residues. Germline V gives CDR1 GTSNPN, CDR2 SVGIG (reference sequence). The CDR3 sequence is CAWSGTFAGNTIYF. In DNA form, the CDR3 reads TGTGCCTGGAGTGGGACGTTCGCTGGAAACACCATATATTTT.

The V call is TRBV6-6, the J call TRBJ2-5; 10 nucleotides match TRBD2. CDR1 is MNHNY and CDR2 is SVGAGI in the germline V gene (reference sequence). The V and J ends lost 4 bases and 9 bases, in that order; junction bases with no gene match: 14. The CDR3 loop spans 16 amino acids. CDR3 DNA: TGTGCCAGCAGTTTCACTAGCGGGGATCCTCCCAGGGCCCAGTACTTC. It is translated as CASSFTSGDPPRAQYF.

The chain uses TRBV5-4 and TRBJ2-1; 8 nucleotides line up with TRBD2. Germline CDR1 and CDR2: SGHNT and YYREEE (reference sequence). The CDR3 is 15 residues long. With V trimmed by 5 bases and J by 9 bases, 13 bases remained unmatched. The DNA for the CDR3 is TGTGCCAGCAGTTCGGGGGGGAAAAAGTGGGGTGAGCAGTTCTTC. As protein: CASSSGGKKWGEQFF.

This clone counts as medium-sized. DNA for the CDR3: TGTGCCAGCAGCGCCGGCAGCGGGACACATACGCAGTATTTT. It translates to CASSAGSGTHTQYF. The chain is built from TRBV9 and TRBJ2-3; a weak D match, TRBD2 (7 bases). CDR1 and CDR2 (germline): SGDLS, YYNGEE. This CDR3 is 14 amino acids long. V lost 3 bases, J lost 7 bases, and 15 bases lay in between.

This rearrangement joins TRBV7-2 to TRBJ1-1; tentatively, D is TRBD1 (5 bases). Per the germline V gene, CDR1 is SGHTA and CDR2 is FQGNSA. Trimming took off 4 bases at V and 4 bases at J, with 10 bases between the two ends. This CDR3 comprises 13 residues. The CDR3 DNA follows: TGTGCCAGCAGCTCCGACAGACTCACTGAAGCTTTCTTT. Encoded protein: CASSSDRLTEAFF.

The V gene is TRBV30, the J gene TRBJ2-5, with 8 bases aligning to TRBD2. Losses at the gene ends were 2 bases for V and 2 bases for J; bases not matched to a gene: 4. The CDR3 consists of 14 residues. CDR1 and CDR2 (germline): GTSNPN, SVGIG (reference sequence). DNA of the CDR3: TGTGCCTGGAGTCGGCTAGCGGGTCAAGAGACCCAGTACTTC. Translated, it gives CAWSRLAGQETQYF.

This chain links TRBV19 with TRBJ1-2; 10 bases fit TRBD1. Germline V gives CDR1 LNHDA, CDR2 SQIVND (reference sequence). The CDR3 sequence is 15 residues long. V lost 7 bases and J lost 2; bases outside the gene matches: 7. CDR3 region: CASTAGTGANYGYTF. The DNA for the CDR3 is TGTGCCAGTACGGCAGGGACAGGGGCGAACTATGGCTACACCTTC.

The chain combines TRBV18 with TRBJ1-1, with 8 bases fitting TRBD1. This CDR3 is 16 amino acids long. Germline loops: CDR1 KGHSH, CDR2 LQKENI. V dropped 6 bases and J dropped 5; count of bases not matched to a gene: 14. The DNA of the CDR3 is TGTGCCAGCTCCCCTCGGGCAGGGGGCGCGGATACTGAAGCTTTCTTT. It specifies CASSPRAGGADTEAFF.

The chain carries TRBV6-5 and TRBJ2-2; D is unresolved. V lost 3 bases to trimming and J lost 4 bases, with 6 bases between them. In germline, CDR1 is MNHEY, CDR2 SVGAGI. The CDR3 sequence is 13 residues long. CDR3 protein: CASSYEVTGELFF. CDR3 bases: TGTGCCAGCAGTTATGAGGTCACCGGGGAGCTGTTTTTT.